This passage covers 16 T cell receptor beta chains from one sample sequenced in a study of Graves' ophthalmopathy and Graves' hyperthyroidism. TCR beta CDR3 regions were amplified from RNA transcripts. Scientists carried out first-round RT-PCR using HTBI primers and then a second-round multiplex PCR. TCRdb re-analysed the multiplex PCR reads in MiXCR, keeping a single row per CDR3 protein. The data show about 500,000 distinct CDR3 sequences, under 40% seen once. Material: peripheral blood or thyroid tissue (not recorded which). These receptors were collected from an adult man with Graves' hyperthyroidism.

V gene TRBV20-1 combines with J gene TRBJ2-6; 9 positions agree with TRBD1. V lost 4 bases to trimming and J lost 4 bases; unmatched junction nucleotides: 14. There are 18 residues in the CDR3. Germline V gene lookup returns CDR1 DFQATT and CDR2 SNEGSKA (reference sequence). In DNA, the CDR3 is TGCAGTGCTACCCGGGACAGGGAACATAGTAGCGGGGCCAACGTCCTGACTTTC. It encodes CSATRDREHSSGANVLTF.

This rearrangement joins TRBV7-6 to TRBJ2-7, with D uncertain. CDR3 length: 14 residues. Trimming shortened V by 4 bases and J by 2 bases, and 12 bases separated the two germline ends. Germline CDR1 is SGHVS and CDR2 is FNYEAQ. The CDR3 DNA follows: TGTGCCAGCAGCTCGCCGGACCTCGCCTACGAGCAGTACTTC. It is translated as CASSSPDLAYEQYF.

This clonotype was picked up many times. The chain is built from TRBV20-1 and TRBJ2-2; 9 bases map to TRBD2. V dropped 3 bases and J dropped 2; count of bases not matched to a gene: 1. Per the germline V gene, CDR1 is DFQATT and CDR2 is SNEGSKA (reference sequence). This CDR3 has 14 amino acids. The DNA of the CDR3 is TGCAGTGCTAGGACTAGCGGAAACACCGGGGAGCTGTTTTTT. This gives the protein CSARTSGNTGELFF.

In DNA, the CDR3 is TGTGCCAGCAGCGCCGGGACTCTATTCTACGAGCAGTACTTC. It specifies CASSAGTLFYEQYF. The V gene is TRBV7-9, the J gene TRBJ2-7; possible D gene TRBD2, 6 bases. Germline assignment: CDR1 SEHNR and CDR2 FQNEAQ (reference sequence). The CDR3 totals 14 residues. The V end was cut by 5 bases, the J end by 3 bases, with 14 bases between.

This clonotype was seen at least ten times. V usage is TRBV9 and J usage is TRBJ1-2; D might be TRBD1 (5 bases). Germline CDR1 SGDLS, CDR2 YYNGEE. V lost 1 base and J 8 bases, leaving 21 bases between the germline ends. The CDR3 is 16 residues long. The CDR3 loop is CASSVQRGGLTEGYTF. CDR3 DNA sequence: TGTGCCAGCAGCGTACAGAGGGGAGGGCTAACAGAAGGCTACACCTTC.

There are a few counts of this clonotype. This sequence joins TRBV12-5 and TRBJ1-1; D possibly corresponds to TRBD1 (5 bases). Between the trimmed V and J ends, which lost 5 bases and 3 bases, there was a span of 22 bases. Germline values: CDR1 LGHNT, CDR2 FRNRAP. The CDR3 runs to 17 residues. CDR3 DNA: TGTGCTAGTGGTCCTGAGGGGCTCCTCCCTGACTACACTGAAGCTTTCTTT. Translation gives CASGPEGLLPDYTEAFF.

A remark on this clonotype: This may be a read error, as it is one base from a much larger clone. The final CDR3 position lacks the conserved phenylalanine or tryptophan, pointing to a likely read error. The chain links TRBV12-3 or TRBV12-4 to TRBJ1-1; D gene ambiguous. V lost 2 bases, J lost 4 bases, and 11 bases lay in between. This CDR3 is 14 amino acids long. CDR3 protein: CASSLLGLGTEAFL. The CDR3 DNA reads as TGTGCCAGCAGTTTACTGGGTCTAGGCACTGAAGCTTTCCTT.

The sample holds one count of this clonotype. This chain joins TRBV7-6 and TRBJ2-7; 7 bases fit TRBD1. Germline trimming cut 1 base from V and 3 bases from J; bases unmatched to any gene: 12. Germline V gene sequence: CDR1 SGHVS, CDR2 FNYEAQ. The CDR3 length is 17 residues. The chain's CDR3 is CASSLGLLRQGIYEQYF. The CDR3 coding sequence is TGTGCCAGCAGCTTAGGCTTACTACGACAGGGAATCTACGAGCAGTACTTC.

Comments on this clonotype: At one end, the junction sequence differs from germline, possibly due to a read error. V usage is TRBV10-2 and J usage is TRBJ2-3, with TRBD2 matching 8 bases. Germline CDR1 and CDR2: WSHSY and SAAADI. The CDR3 is 16 amino acids. The CDR3 region is CASRAPGLGGADTQYF. The DNA of the CDR3 is TGTGCCAGCAGGGCCCCGGGACTAGGCGGTGCAGATACGCAGTATTTT.

CDR3 nucleotides: TGCAGCGTTGAAGAACCTAGCGGGAGGTCCTACGGCGGCTACACCTTC. This translates into CSVEEPSGRSYGGYTF. The rearrangement uses TRBV29-1 and TRBJ1-2; D unresolved. The CDR3 has 16 residues. The germline V gene has CDR1 SQVTM and CDR2 ANQGSEA. The V end lost 0 bases, the J end lost 8 bases, and 22 bases lay between the germline ends. The complete variable domain, with remaining parts taken from reference TRBV29-1 and TRBJ1-2, reads SAVISQKPSRDICQRGTSLTIQCQVDSQVTMMFWYRQQPGQSLTLIATANQGSEATYESGFVIDKFPISRPNLTFSTLTVSNMSPEDSSIYLCSVEEPSGRSYGGYTFGSGTRLTVV.

The V gene is TRBV2, the J gene TRBJ2-7, with 7 bases matching TRBD1. The CDR3 length is 15 residues. V was clipped by 6 bases and J by 1 base; unmatched bases: 9. Germline lookup yields CDR1 SNHLY and CDR2 FYNNEI. The CDR3 DNA follows: TGTGCCAGCAGGTACAGGGGTGGGGGTTCCTACGAGCAGTACTTC. Translated: CASRYRGGGSYEQYF.

In this sample, this clonotype turned up many times. J is TRBJ1-2 and V is TRBV20-1, with 12 nucleotides matching TRBD1. Germline V gives CDR1 DFQATT, CDR2 SNEGSKA (reference sequence). CDR3 size: 17 residues. J was trimmed by 4 bases and V by 6 bases; bases with no gene match: 15. Here the CDR3 reads CSAKGQGASPDGYGYTF. The CDR3 coding sequence is TGCAGTGCAAAGGGACAGGGGGCATCTCCTGATGGCTATGGCTACACCTTC.

A note on this clonotype: It may be a read error: a sequence one base away is much more abundant. The gene calls are TRBV19 and TRBJ1-4; D is uncertain. Germline lookup yields CDR1 LNHDA and CDR2 SQIVND (reference sequence). Trimming removed 7 bases from V and 10 bases from J, with 16 bases in between. CDR3 length: 13 amino acids. Written as DNA, the CDR3 is TGTGCCAGTAATATGGGCCGGACTGGAAAACTGTTTTTT. Its translation is CASNMGRTGKLFF.

This clonotype was recorded many times. J is TRBJ2-5 and V is TRBV7-6; 9 bases are shared with TRBD2. There are 14 residues in the CDR3. Germline V gives CDR1 SGHVS, CDR2 FNYEAQ. V was clipped by 8 bases and J by 4 bases; unmatched bases: 8. CDR3 residues: CASGPNSGGETQYF. CDR3 nucleotide sequence: TGTGCCAGCGGGCCCAATAGCGGGGGAGAGACCCAGTACTTC.

This clonotype came up many times. The V gene is TRBV29-1, the J gene TRBJ1-1; D possibly corresponds to TRBD1 (5 bases). CDR3 length equals 13 residues. Germline V gene data show CDR1 as SQVTM and CDR2 as ANQGSEA. The ends were cut back, 4 bases at V and 5 bases at J, with 14 bases in the middle. CDR3 amino acids: CSVVGQPGTEAFF. As DNA, the CDR3 is TGCAGCGTTGTCGGACAACCGGGTACTGAAGCTTTCTTT. Full variable domain (rest looked up from reference TRBV29-1 and TRBJ1-1): SAVISQKPSRDICQRGTSLTIQCQVDSQVTMMFWYRQQPGQSLTLIATANQGSEATYESGFVIDKFPISRPNLTFSTLTVSNMSPEDSSIYLCSVVGQPGTEAFFGQGTRLTVV.

This sequence joins TRBV29-1 and TRBJ2-3, with D possibly TRBD1 on 5 matching bases. CDR3 length: 13 residues. Germline CDR1 and CDR2: SQVTM and ANQGSEA. Trimming took off 4 bases at V and 2 bases at J, with 10 bases between the two ends. The CDR3 nucleotides read TGCAGCGTTGCAGGGTCCAACACAGATACGCAGTATTTT. Residues: CSVAGSNTDTQYF.